This T cell receptor beta chain was recovered during a study of CD8 T cells in Susac syndrome. TCR beta was sequenced from blood CD8+ and CD4+ T cells. Controls matched for age and sex were healthy donors. CD8+ and CD4+ T cells were negatively isolated; TEMRA cells were FACS-enriched. The RNA, roughly 0.5 to 1 ug, was put through reverse transcription using random hexamers. An immunoSEQ multiplex PCR amplified TCR beta CDR3 over 54 Vbeta and 13 Jbeta. TCRdb reanalysed the immunoSEQ multiplex PCR reads using MiXCR and keeps one entry per CDR3 protein. The sample shows 55,000 to 70,000 distinct CDR3 sequences, approximately 95% of them seen only once. V lost 4 bases and J lost 1; bases outside the gene matches: 3. Germline CDR1 and CDR2: MGHRA and YSYEKL. The CDR3 length is 15 residues.

The sample was CD8+ T cells from PBMCs. The TCR comes from a human donor in good health. The chain joins TRBV4-1 to TRBJ2-7; 11 bases fit TRBD2. The CDR3 DNA reads as TGCGCCAGCAGCCGCACTAGCGGGGGTTCCTACGAGCAGTACTTC. Residues: CASSRTSGGSYEQYF.